What follows are 23 T cell receptor beta chains derived from one specimen sequenced in a study of Graves' ophthalmopathy and Graves' hyperthyroidism. Amplification of the TCR beta CDR3 regions used RNA transcripts (as template). RT-PCR with HTBI primers came first, then second-round multiplex PCR. In TCRdb, the multiplex PCR reads were re-called with MiXCR into one record per CDR3 protein. The data hold roughly 350,000 distinct CDR3 sequences, with about 17% observed a single time. Sample: peripheral blood. The receptors were sampled from an adult woman with stable Graves' hyperthyroidism.

This clonotype was detected ten times or more. The V and J genes are TRBV7-9 and TRBJ2-7; TRBD2 matches 9 bases. This CDR3 has 15 residues. Germline V CDR1 and CDR2: SEHNR, FQNEAQ (reference sequence). V was clipped by 5 bases and J by 1 base; unmatched bases: 6. The CDR3 nucleotides are TGTGCCAGCAGCCCACCGGGACTAGCTTCCTACGAGCAGTACTTC. It yields the protein CASSPPGLASYEQYF. The full variable domain, completed using reference TRBV7-9 and TRBJ2-7, is DTGVSQNPRHKITKRGQNVTFRCDPISEHNRLYWYRQTLGQGPEFLTYFQNEAQLEKSRLLSDRFSAERPKGSFSTLEIQRTEQGDSAMYLCASSPPGLASYEQYFGPGTRLTVT.

This clonotype was counted ten times or more. The chain is built from TRBV6-2 or TRBV6-3 and TRBJ2-7, with 10 bases matching TRBD2. The V gene's germline CDR1 is MNHEY and CDR2 SVGEGT. Trimming removed 2 bases from V and 2 bases from J; junction bases left unmatched: 9. This CDR3 has 17 amino acids. CDR3 DNA sequence: TGTGCCAGCAGTTACCATCAAAGGCTAGCGGGAGCCTACGAGCAGTACTTC. This translates into CASSYHQRLAGAYEQYF.

This clonotype was detected ten times or more. This chain joins TRBV12-3 or TRBV12-4 and TRBJ1-1; 8 bases are shared with TRBD1. V was clipped by 2 bases and J by 8 bases; unmatched bases: 7. This CDR3 is built from 14 residues. CDR3 residues: CASSLSSGTGEAFF. CDR3 nucleotides: TGTGCCAGCAGTTTATCCTCCGGGACAGGCGAAGCTTTCTTT.

This clonotype showed up many times. The rearrangement joins TRBV28 to TRBJ2-7; 8 bases line up with TRBD1. Per the germline V gene, CDR1 is MDHEN and CDR2 is SYDVKM. CDR3 length: 14 amino acids. V was pared by 2 bases and J by 3 bases, with 3 bases of the junction left unmatched. CDR3 DNA: TGTGCCAGCAGTTTAGCCGGGACAGGCTACGAGCAGTACTTC. This sequence encodes CASSLAGTGYEQYF.

The chain joins TRBV12-3 or TRBV12-4 to TRBJ2-7, with 10 bases that match TRBD1. V lost 5 bases to trimming and J lost 5 bases; unmatched junction nucleotides: 3. The CDR3 runs 13 residues. The DNA of the CDR3 is TGTGCCAGCAGTAGGACAGGGGGGGACGAGCAGTACTTC. Amino acids: CASSRTGGDEQYF.

At least ten counts were recorded for this clonotype. The rearrangement uses TRBV29-1 and TRBJ1-1, with D perhaps matching TRBD1 (6 bases). Trimming took 3 bases from V and 1 from J, leaving 12 bases between them. This CDR3 is 14 amino acids long. From germline, CDR1 is SQVTM and CDR2 ANQGSEA. DNA of the CDR3: TGCAGCGTTGAGGGGGGGCTTGGGAACACTGAAGCTTTCTTT. It translates to CSVEGGLGNTEAFF.

This clonotype was counted many times. This chain uses TRBV5-1 with TRBJ2-7; tentative D call: TRBD1 (6 bases). The CDR3 has 15 residues. The V gene's germline CDR1 is SGHRS and CDR2 YFSETQ. Trimming pared 2 bases from V and 3 bases from J, leaving 15 bases between. The CDR3 region has the DNA TGCGCCAGCAGCTTTAGTCAGGGGCCGGTCTACGAGCAGTACTTC. Its protein product is CASSFSQGPVYEQYF.

This clonotype was seen many times. The CDR3 region has the DNA TGTGCCAGCAGTTTAGCTCAGGTCACCCAAGAGACCCAGTACTTC. It translates to CASSLAQVTQETQYF. J is TRBJ2-5 and V is TRBV12-3 or TRBV12-4; D is unresolved. This CDR3 region has 15 residues. Trimming pared 0 bases from V and 1 base from J, leaving 9 bases between.

This clonotype was seen only a few times. This chain joins TRBV11-1 and TRBJ2-2, with TRBD2 matching 7 bases. V was pared by 2 bases and J by 6 bases, with 9 bases of the junction left unmatched. In germline, CDR1 is SGHAT, CDR2 FQDESV (reference sequence). The CDR3 spans 16 residues. Here the CDR3 reads CASSLSRDYLPGELFF. The CDR3 DNA is TGTGCCAGCAGCTTATCTCGGGACTACCTTCCCGGGGAGCTGTTTTTT.

As to this clonotype: This CDR3 fails to terminate in the conserved phenylalanine or tryptophan, so it likely reflects a read error. The chain employs TRBV12-3 or TRBV12-4 and TRBJ1-3; D unresolved. CDR3 length: 14 amino acids. V was clipped by 0 bases and J by 3 bases, with 6 bases between them. The CDR3: CASSLAPIGNTIYD. The CDR3 DNA is TGTGCCAGCAGTTTAGCCCCGATTGGAAACACCATATATGAT.

The V gene is TRBV28, the J gene TRBJ2-7; possibly TRBD1 or TRBD2 for D (6 bases each). The germline V and J ends were trimmed by 7 bases and 6 bases, with 19 bases remaining between them. The length of the CDR3 is 14 residues. Germline V gene sequence: CDR1 MDHEN, CDR2 SYDVKM. CDR3 bases: TGTGCCAGCACCCACCTGGGGGGCGTCTTCGAGCAGTACTTC. This sequence encodes CASTHLGGVFEQYF.

This clonotype was observed at least ten times. The V and J genes are TRBV28 and TRBJ1-1; 8 bases match TRBD1. Germline V gene sequence: CDR1 MDHEN, CDR2 SYDVKM. V lost 5 bases, J lost 6 bases, and 11 bases stayed unmatched. This CDR3 has 15 residues. The CDR3 DNA reads TGTGCCAGCAGTCCGTGGACAGGGTCAAGATCTGAAGCTTTCTTT. It translates to CASSPWTGSRSEAFF. Full variable domain (outside the CDR3, taken from reference TRBV28 and TRBJ1-1): DVKVTQSSRYLVKRTGEKVFLECVQDMDHENMFWYRQDPGLGLRLIYFSYDVKMKEKGDIPEGYSVSREKKERFSLILESASTNQTSMYLCASSPWTGSRSEAFFGQGTRLTVV.

There are many counts of this clonotype. The CDR3 here is CASSYSSFGLEYF. CDR3 sequence (DNA): TGTGCCAGCAGTTACTCTAGCTTCGGGTTGGAGTACTTC. The gene calls are TRBV6-5 and TRBJ2-7; D not resolved. The CDR3 spans 13 residues. Germline values: CDR1 MNHEY, CDR2 SVGAGI. Trimming cost V 0 bases and J 11 bases, with 14 bases left between them.

A remark on this clonotype: The junction departs from the called germline gene at one end, perhaps through a read error. The chain recombines TRBV9 with TRBJ2-2; 8 nucleotides match TRBD2. This CDR3 comprises 15 residues. Germline CDR1 and CDR2: SGDLS and YYNGEE. CDR3 sequence: CASSAGTSKTGELLF. The CDR3 DNA follows: TGTGCCAGCAGCGCCGGGACTAGTAAAACCGGGGAGCTGTTGTTT.

This clonotype was found many times. The chain employs TRBV5-1 and TRBJ2-7; 10 nucleotides align to TRBD2. V was pared by 0 bases and J by 4 bases, with 4 bases of the junction left unmatched. Germline lookup yields CDR1 SGHRS and CDR2 YFSETQ. The CDR3 runs to 15 residues. The CDR3 nucleotides read TGCGCCAGCAGCTTGGCCGGGACTAGCGATTACGAGCAGTACTTC. Protein: CASSLAGTSDYEQYF.

This clonotype was recorded many times. This chain connects TRBV2 to TRBJ2-7, with D possibly called TRBD1 or TRBD2 (5 bases each). The length of the CDR3 is 13 residues. The germline gives CDR1 SNHLY, CDR2 FYNNEI. V was clipped by 7 bases and J by 3 bases, with 13 bases between them. DNA of the CDR3: TGTGCCAGCAACCGGGACGGATACTACGAGCAGTACTTC. This translates into CASNRDGYYEQYF.

For this clonotype: A read error may be the cause here, since a much bigger clone is one base away. Since the CDR3 does not end with the conserved phenylalanine or tryptophan, this likely comes from a read error. The chain joins TRBV29-1 to TRBJ1-1; possibly TRBD1 for D (6 bases). Per germline, CDR1 SQVTM and CDR2 ANQGSEA. Trimming cost V 3 bases and J 3 bases, with 8 bases left between them. The CDR3 covers 12 residues. DNA of the CDR3: TGCAGCGTTGACAGGGGAGACACTGAAGCTTTCGTT. This sequence encodes CSVDRGDTEAFV.

The sample holds many counts of this clonotype. The rearrangement joins TRBV3-1 to TRBJ2-7; no firm D call. V shed 1 base and J shed 12 bases, with 10 bases lying between them. The CDR3 runs to 11 residues. Germline V lookup: CDR1 LGHDT, CDR2 YNNKEL (reference sequence). The CDR3 loop reads CASSQGVRRYF. The CDR3 coding sequence is TGTGCCAGCAGCCAAGGTGTCAGGAGGTACTTC.

This clonotype was observed many times. V gene TRBV6-1 combines with J gene TRBJ1-5, with no clear D. The CDR3 is made up of 15 amino acids. V lost 4 bases to trimming and J lost 5 bases, with 15 bases between them. Per the germline V gene, CDR1 is MNHNS and CDR2 is SASEGT. In nucleotides, the CDR3 is TGTGCCAGCAGTGCCGTCCCCGGTGGGGATCAGCCCCAGCATTTT. It codes for CASSAVPGGDQPQHF.

This clonotype was detected many times. The J gene is TRBJ1-1, the V gene TRBV12-3 or TRBV12-4; maybe TRBD1 (6 bases). There are 12 residues in the CDR3. Trimming took 4 bases from V and 5 from J, leaving 8 bases between them. The CDR3 loop reads CASSSQGTEAFF. CDR3 bases: TGTGCCAGCAGTTCACAGGGAACTGAAGCTTTCTTT.

The table lists this clonotype with many counts. The rearrangement joins TRBV28 to TRBJ2-7; 10 bases align to TRBD1. J was trimmed by 5 bases and V by 6 bases; bases with no gene match: 10. The CDR3 loop spans 15 amino acids. CDR1 is MDHEN and CDR2 is SYDVKM in the germline V gene. This CDR3 is CASSSPGTGANEQYF. The CDR3 DNA is TGTGCCAGCAGCTCCCCCGGGACAGGGGCTAACGAGCAGTACTTC.

This clonotype was counted at least ten times. Its ends do not fully match the called genes, so a read error is possible. The V gene is TRBV7-9, the J gene TRBJ1-2; D not certain. The germline V gene encodes CDR1 SEHNR and CDR2 FQNEAQ (reference sequence). The length of the CDR3 is 13 residues. CDR3 nucleotide sequence: TGTGCCAGCAGTTTAGGCGATCAGTATGGCTACACCTTC. Its protein is CASSLGDQYGYTF.

This clonotype has a count of ten or more. The V call is TRBV12-3 or TRBV12-4, the J call TRBJ2-4; TRBD2 might be the D (5 bases). The CDR3 totals 12 residues. Trimming took off 2 bases at V and 9 bases at J, with 8 bases between the two ends. CDR3 bases: TGTGCCAGCAGTTTAAGGGAGAGCATTCAGTACTTC. It specifies CASSLRESIQYF.